Each of the 11 T cell receptor beta chains below was sequenced from the same sample in a study of T cell responses to AZD1222 COVID-19 vaccine. The table came from immunoSEQ multiplex PCR; TCRdb's copy has only in-frame clones and leaves some out. This table holds 100,000 to 150,000 clones, about 92% found once. Sequencing used peripheral blood, obtained on day 0 of AZD1222 vaccination. These receptors were taken from an adult in good health.

The rearrangement links TRBV7-8 to TRBJ1-4; 7 bases map to TRBD1. V was clipped by 3 bases and J by 5 bases; unmatched bases: 9. CDR1 is SGHVS and CDR2 is FQNEAQ in the germline V gene. The CDR3 runs to 16 residues. CDR3 amino acids: CASSLYRGTENEKLFF. CDR3 nucleotide sequence: TGTGCCAGCAGCTTGTATAGGGGGACAGAGAATGAAAAACTGTTTTTT.

This chain connects TRBV5-5 to TRBJ2-1; D unresolved. The CDR3 contains 14 residues. V was shortened by 1 base and J by 9 bases, with 14 bases between the two germline ends. CDR1 and CDR2 (germline): SGHKS, YYEKEE (reference sequence). CDR3 bases: TGTGCCAGCAGCTTGTGGGCCTCTCAAGGTGAGCAGTTCTTC. It specifies CASSLWASQGEQFF.

The chain links TRBV6-6 to TRBJ1-5; tentative D call: TRBD1 (5 bases). Trimming took 0 bases from V and 3 from J, leaving 9 bases between them. Germline values: CDR1 MNHNY, CDR2 SVGAGI (reference sequence). CDR3 length: 15 residues. The CDR3 nucleotides are TGTGCCAGCAGTTACTCGAGAGGGGACAATCAGCCCCAGCATTTT. This encodes CASSYSRGDNQPQHF.

This clone was seen only once. The chain is built from TRBV5-8 and TRBJ1-6; D gene uncertain. Germline-derived CDR1 and CDR2 are SGHTS and YDEGEE. The CDR3 is 15 amino acids. Trimming pared 1 base from V and 9 bases from J, leaving 14 bases between. CDR3 nucleotides: TGTGCCAGCAGCTTGAGTGGGGTGACCGTTTCACCCCTCCACTTT. It encodes CASSLSGVTVSPLHF.

The chain links TRBV27 to TRBJ2-2; 7 positions agree with TRBD1. The CDR3 has 15 amino acids. CDR1 is MNHEY and CDR2 is SMNVEV in the germline V gene (reference sequence). V lost 4 bases to trimming and J lost 4 bases; unmatched junction nucleotides: 6. The CDR3 here is CASSYLGGGTGELFF. DNA of the CDR3: TGTGCCAGCAGTTACCTAGGGGGCGGCACCGGGGAGCTGTTTTTT.

The genes are TRBV11-2 and TRBJ2-3; D gene uncertain. CDR3 length: 12 residues. Trimming stripped 3 bases from V and 6 bases from J, with 7 bases between. CDR1 SGHAT and CDR2 FQNNGV come from the germline V gene. The DNA for the CDR3 is TGTGCCAGCAGCTTGGCGGTGGATACGCAGTATTTT. It translates to CASSLAVDTQYF.

The CDR3 bases are TGTGCCAGCAGTGGTCGACAGGGCCGATTGTCTGGAAACACCATATATTTT. Protein product: CASSGRQGRLSGNTIYF. This chain links TRBV6-1 with TRBJ1-3, with 7 bases identical to TRBD1. The CDR3 totals 17 residues. Germline CDR1 and CDR2: MNHNS and SASEGT. V trimming: 4 bases; J trimming: 1 base; junction bases outside the gene matches: 10.

This rearrangement joins TRBV4-3 to TRBJ2-5; 8 positions agree with TRBD2. Trimming cost V 4 bases and J 0 bases; bases outside gene matches: 13. The CDR3 length is 18 residues. Germline CDR1 is LGHNA and CDR2 is YSLEER. CDR3 in amino acids: CASSLGGSSGQYQETQYF. The CDR3 DNA sequence: TGCGCCAGCAGCCTAGGCGGATCTAGCGGGCAATACCAAGAGACCCAGTACTTC.

The J gene is TRBJ1-2, the V gene TRBV9, with 9 bases lining up with TRBD1. With 3 bases clipped from V and 1 base from J, the junction kept 19 bases outside the gene matches. CDR3 length: 20 amino acids. CDR1 is SGDLS and CDR2 is YYNGEE in the germline V gene. The CDR3, as DNA: TGTGCCAGCAGCGGCGGAGGGGTTTCGGGACAGGGCGAAAATAACTATGGCTACACCTTC. As protein: CASSGGGVSGQGENNYGYTF. Full variable domain (remainder filled in from reference TRBV9 and TRBJ1-2): DSGVTQTPKHLITATGQRVTLRCSPRSGDLSVYWYQQSLDQGLQFLIQYYNGEERAKGNILERFSAQQFPDLHSELNLSSLELGDSALYFCASSGGGVSGQGENNYGYTFGSGTRLTVV.

The chain combines TRBV7-6 with TRBJ2-2; 9 bases are shared with TRBD2. The CDR3 runs 19 residues. The V gene's germline CDR1 is SGHVS and CDR2 FNYEAQ. Trimming took 5 bases from V and 4 from J; bases not matched to a gene: 17. In DNA, the CDR3 is TGTGCCAGCAGCCGTCAACTACGCGAGCAGCGGGAGGTCACCGGGGAGCTGTTTTTT. Protein sequence: CASSRQLREQREVTGELFF.

This chain links TRBV19 with TRBJ2-1; TRBD2 aligns across 7 bases. Germline loops: CDR1 LNHDA, CDR2 SQIVND (reference sequence). The CDR3 totals 16 residues. Unmatched junction bases numbered 10, after V lost 5 bases and J lost 3 bases. In DNA form, the CDR3 reads TGTGCCAGTAGTGTCATGGCGGGAGTTATCTACAATGAGCAGTTCTTC. Residues: CASSVMAGVIYNEQFF.